The rows below give T cell receptor beta chains drawn from one sample of a study of control samples from healthy donors and cancer patients. Assay used: immunoSEQ multiplex PCR; TCRdb lists only in-frame clones, some missing. The profile shows 150,000 to 200,000 clones, 94% of them singletons. Specimen: blood. These receptors all stem from a woman aged 18-35 years in good health. The CDR3 runs from the conserved cysteine through the conserved F or W. D genes are given only for firm matches. Size tells how often a clone was seen (once, few, many) or the class of an expanded clone, and some rows leave it out.

TRBJ1-2 TRBD1 TRBV5-1 once TGCGCCAGCAGCCTTCGACAGGGGAAAGGGGGCTACACCTTC CASSLRQGKGGYTF
TRBJ2-5 TRBD1 TRBV9 NA TGTGCCAGCAGCCGGACAGGGCTCCAAGAGACCCAGTACTTC CASSRTGLQETQYF
TRBJ2-2 NA TRBV3-1/TRBV3-2 NA TGTGCCAGCAGCCTACGACAGGCTAACACCGGGGAGCTGTTTTTT CASSLRQANTGELFF
TRBJ1-5 NA TRBV4-2 NA TGTGCCAGCAGCCAAGATCGTAGCAATCAGCCCCAGCATTTT CASSQDRSNQPQHF
TRBJ2-3 NA TRBV9 NA TGTGCCAGCAGCGTAGAACCTGGGGGCACAGATACGCAGTATTTT CASSVEPGGTDTQYF
TRBJ1-5 NA TRBV27 NA TGTGCCAGCAGTCCCCGGGGGTCCCGGCCCAATCAGCCCCAGCATTTT CASSPRGSRPNQPQHF
TRBJ1-1 NA TRBV20-1 NA TGCAGTGCTAGATCGAACACTGAAGCTTTCTTT CSARSNTEAFF
TRBJ1-1 NA TRBV5-6 NA TGTGCCAGCAGCTGGCTACTGAACACTGAAGCTTTCTTT CASSWLLNTEAFF
TRBJ1-1 NA TRBV7-8 NA TGTGCCAGCAGCTCAGCGGGTCTTCGGGCGAACACTGAAGCTTTCTTT CASSSAGLRANTEAFF
TRBJ2-3 NA TRBV19 NA TGTGCCAGTAATGGCGGTAGCACAGATACGCAGTATTTT CASNGGSTDTQYF
TRBJ1-5 TRBD1 TRBV4-2 NA TGTGCCAGCAGCCCCGGACAGGGGGCAGGTCAGCCCCAGCATTTT CASSPGQGAGQPQHF
TRBJ1-5 NA TRBV28 NA TGTGCCAGCAGATCCGAATCGATGGGACGCTATCAGCCCCAGCATTTT CASRSESMGRYQPQHF
TRBJ1-4 NA TRBV7-9 NA TGTGCCAGCAGCTACCGCCGGGATAATGAAAAACTGTTTTTT CASSYRRDNEKLFF
TRBJ1-2 TRBD1 TRBV5-4 NA TGTGCCAGCAGCTTGGGGGACAGGGGGAACTCCTATGGCTACACCTTC CASSLGDRGNSYGYTF
TRBJ1-6 NA TRBV28 NA TGTGCCAGCAGTTCCTTCGTTCAGGGTAAATCCTATAATTCACCCCTCCACTTT CASSSFVQGKSYNSPLHF
TRBJ2-7 NA TRBV12-3/TRBV12-4 NA TGTGCCAGCAGACTCACAGGGTCAGACGAGCAGTACTTC CASRLTGSDEQYF